This is a list of T cell receptor beta chains from one sample in a study of blood T cell repertoires in COVID-19. Data came from immunoSEQ multiplex PCR; TCRdb stores just in-frame clones and leaves some out. The table lists about 120,000 clones, just under 90% of them singletons, with roughly 2.1% in the top ten. The source material was peripheral blood. The receptor set was obtained from a woman aged 50 to 60 with acute or convalescent COVID-19. CDR3s include the opening cysteine and the closing phenylalanine or tryptophan. The D gene is left open where the match is weak. The size of a clone is reported for some rows only, either as once, few or many, or as a class for expanded clones.

cdr3_aa: CASKGSAANEKLFF
cdr3_nt: TGTGCCAGCAAGGGGTCCGCAGCTAATGAAAAACTGTTTTTT
d_call: NA
j_call: TRBJ1-4
cdr3_length: 14
v_call: TRBV6-5
clone_size: few

cdr3_aa: CSASASGRINEQFF
cdr3_nt: TGCAGTGCTAGTGCTAGCGGGAGGATCAATGAGCAGTTCTTC
d_call: TRBD2
j_call: TRBJ2-1
cdr3_length: 14
v_call: TRBV20-1
clone_size: NA

cdr3_aa: CASSLAGGVGEKLFF
cdr3_nt: TGCGCCAGCAGCTTGGCAGGGGGCGTAGGGGAAAAACTGTTTTTT
d_call: TRBD1
j_call: TRBJ1-4
cdr3_length: 15
v_call: TRBV5-1
clone_size: NA

cdr3_aa: CASSQGPSLRGETQYF
cdr3_nt: TGCGCCAGCAGCCAGGGACCCTCTCTAAGGGGGGAGACCCAGTACTTC
d_call: NA
j_call: TRBJ2-5
cdr3_length: 16
v_call: TRBV4-3
clone_size: once

cdr3_aa: CASSLGRENSPLHF
cdr3_nt: TGCGCCAGCAGCTTGGGACGGGAGAATTCACCCCTCCACTTT
d_call: NA
j_call: TRBJ1-6
cdr3_length: 14
v_call: TRBV5-1
clone_size: NA

cdr3_aa: CASSEIWGETEAFF
cdr3_nt: TGTGCCAGCAGTGAAATCTGGGGCGAGACTGAAGCTTTCTTT
d_call: NA
j_call: TRBJ1-1
cdr3_length: 14
v_call: TRBV6-1
clone_size: NA

cdr3_aa: CASSPGGDTQYF
cdr3_nt: TGTGCCAGCAGCCCGGGCGGGGATACGCAGTATTTT
d_call: NA
j_call: TRBJ2-3
cdr3_length: 12
v_call: TRBV7-8
clone_size: NA

cdr3_aa: CASSLDRRTEAFF
cdr3_nt: TGTGCCAGTAGTCTCGACAGGCGGACTGAAGCTTTCTTT
d_call: NA
j_call: TRBJ1-1
cdr3_length: 13
v_call: TRBV19
clone_size: once

cdr3_aa: CASSLWRGPSTDTQYF
cdr3_nt: TGTGCCAGCAGCTTATGGCGGGGCCCTAGCACAGATACGCAGTATTTT
d_call: NA
j_call: TRBJ2-3
cdr3_length: 16
v_call: TRBV7-2
clone_size: NA

cdr3_aa: CASSRSGLEEETQYF
cdr3_nt: TGCGCCAGCAGCCGGTCGGGACTAGAAGAAGAGACCCAGTACTTC
d_call: TRBD2
j_call: TRBJ2-5
cdr3_length: 15
v_call: TRBV4-1
clone_size: NA

cdr3_aa: CASSIVAGSYEQYF
cdr3_nt: TGTGCCAGTAGTATAGTAGCGGGTTCCTACGAGCAGTACTTC
d_call: TRBD2
j_call: TRBJ2-7
cdr3_length: 14
v_call: TRBV19
clone_size: NA

cdr3_aa: CASSYQREKADTQYF
cdr3_nt: TGTGCCAGCAGTTACCAGCGGGAGAAGGCAGATACGCAGTATTTT
d_call: TRBD2
j_call: TRBJ2-3
cdr3_length: 15
v_call: TRBV6-2/TRBV6-3
clone_size: NA